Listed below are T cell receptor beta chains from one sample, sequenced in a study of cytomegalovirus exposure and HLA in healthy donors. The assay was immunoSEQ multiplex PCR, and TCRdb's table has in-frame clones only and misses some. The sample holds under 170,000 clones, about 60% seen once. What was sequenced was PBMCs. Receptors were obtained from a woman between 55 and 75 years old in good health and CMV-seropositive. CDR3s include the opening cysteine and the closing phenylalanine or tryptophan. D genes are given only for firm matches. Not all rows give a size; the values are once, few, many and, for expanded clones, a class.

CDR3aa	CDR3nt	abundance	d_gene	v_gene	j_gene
CASSLGGPKGEQYF	TGTGCCAGCAGTTTAGGCGGGCCCAAGGGCGAGCAGTACTTC	NA	NA	TRBV27	TRBJ2-7
CASSVMGAAGQPQHF	TGTGCCAGCAGCGTAATGGGAGCGGCTGGTCAGCCCCAGCATTTT	NA	NA	TRBV9	TRBJ1-5
CASSPAGVGYNEQFF	TGTGCCAGCAGTCCGGCGGGAGTGGGCTACAATGAGCAGTTCTTC	few	TRBD2	TRBV25-1	TRBJ2-1
CASSPVGANSPLHF	TGTGCCAGCAGCCCCGTAGGGGCCAATTCACCCCTCCACTTT	NA	NA	TRBV6-5	TRBJ1-6
CASSFLGIRYEQYF	TGTGCCAGCAGTTTCCTCGGGATTCGCTACGAGCAGTACTTC	NA	NA	TRBV27	TRBJ2-7
CASRPGMWTGELFF	TGTGCCAGCAGGCCAGGGATGTGGACCGGGGAGCTGTTTTTT	NA	NA	TRBV7-9	TRBJ2-2
CASSYSQGGQTGELFF	TGTGCCAGCAGTTACTCGCAGGGAGGGCAGACCGGGGAGCTGTTTTTT	NA	TRBD2	TRBV6-5	TRBJ2-2
CASSEYDGQGKSYEQYF	TGTGCCAGCAGTGAATACGACGGGCAGGGGAAAAGTTACGAGCAGTACTTC	few	NA	TRBV6-1	TRBJ2-7
CASSWQPSGTNEQFF	TGTGCCAGCAGTTGGCAGCCTAGCGGGACTAATGAGCAGTTCTTC	NA	TRBD2	TRBV6-1	TRBJ2-1
CASSIVSSGRDEQYF	TGTGCCAGTAGTATAGTGTCTAGCGGAAGGGACGAGCAGTACTTC	NA	TRBD2	TRBV19	TRBJ2-7
CASRGMTESGNTIYF	TGTGCCAGCAGGGGGATGACAGAATCTGGAAACACCATATATTTT	NA	NA	TRBV6-6	TRBJ1-3
CASSLANQYLVPTRQYF	TGTGCCAGCAGCTTGGCTAACCAATACTTAGTTCCTACGAGGCAGTACTTC	few	NA	TRBV5-4	TRBJ2-7
CASSEGLYNEQFF	TGTGCCAGCTCCGAGGGACTGTACAATGAGCAGTTCTTC	NA	NA	TRBV18	TRBJ2-1
CSVDPSKTGGWSSYNEQFF	TGCAGCGTTGACCCAAGCAAGACCGGGGGGTGGAGCTCCTACAATGAGCAGTTCTTC	NA	TRBD2	TRBV29-1	TRBJ2-1
CASRGTGEETQYF	TGTGCCAGCAGAGGGACAGGGGAAGAGACCCAGTACTTC	NA	NA	TRBV21-1	TRBJ2-5
CASEGTSGSNEQFF	TGTGCCAGCGAGGGGACTAGCGGGAGCAATGAGCAGTTCTTC	NA	TRBD2	TRBV9	TRBJ2-1
CASSPPDRVGGAFF	TGCGCCAGCAGCCCTCCAGACAGGGTAGGTGGTGCTTTCTTT	once	TRBD1	TRBV4-3	TRBJ1-1